This is a list of T cell receptor beta chains from one sample in a study of OX40 agonist ivuxolimab in advanced cancers. This table comes from immunoSEQ multiplex PCR, and its TCRdb copy is limited to in-frame clones, with some not included. Found here are tens of thousands of clones, roughly 80% of them singletons; the top ten hold about a quarter. The sample in question was CD4+ or CD8+ T cells sorted from blood, obtained in a trial of the OX40 agonist ivuxolimab. These receptors originate from an adult with an advanced solid tumor such as melanoma, head and neck, liver or kidney cancer. The CDR3 runs from the conserved cysteine through the conserved F or W. Clone size is given for some rows only: seen once, a few or many times, or a class if the clone is expanded.

>TRBJ1-2|TRBV25-1|-
CASSESLNYGYTF
>TRBJ1-1|TRBV9|-
CASSVPKDRLNTEAFF
>TRBJ1-4|TRBV29-1|-
CSVDRDGNEKLFF
>TRBJ2-5|TRBV7-2|few
CASSPSVGLETQYF
>TRBJ2-7|TRBV6-5|-
CASSYGREQYF
>TRBJ2-6|TRBV27|once
CASSLVSGANVLTF
>TRBJ2-1|TRBV9|-
CASSVDGGDEQFF
>TRBJ1-4|TRBV10-2|-
CASSGGARGSNEKLFF
>TRBJ2-2|TRBV19|-
CASSLANTGELFF
>TRBJ1-6|TRBV4-1|-
CASSQVVGHYNSPLHF
>TRBJ2-7|TRBV9|few
CASSVDRGGYEQYF
>TRBJ2-7|TRBV19|-
CASSIGGQGSYEQYF
>TRBJ2-7|TRBV27|-
CASGIGQGWQYF
>TRBJ2-1|TRBV7-3|-
CASSSFPGSYNEQFF
>TRBJ2-7|TRBV19|once
CASSADRGFYEQYF
>TRBJ1-2|TRBV28|-
CASSWMRGYTF
>TRBJ2-3|TRBV27|-
CASSFAAGLRTDTQYF
>TRBJ2-1|TRBV29-1|-
CSVPGGSSYNEQFF
>TRBJ1-2|TRBV2|medium-sized
CASSETSGYGYTF
>TRBJ2-2|TRBV7-9|-
CASSKGQGITGELFF
>TRBJ2-1|TRBV13|-
CASSPAREDYNEQFF
>TRBJ2-1|TRBV7-9|-
CASSRTQGAKGNEQFF
>TRBJ2-7|TRBV11-1|-
CASSPSRGLYEQYF
>TRBJ1-4|TRBV6-5|-
CASSYSGEKLFF
>TRBJ1-1|TRBV6-6|-
CASIYWGAATEAFF
>TRBJ2-7|TRBV14|-
CASSQARDRQYEQYF
>TRBJ1-1|TRBV30|few
CAWSTGKYTEAFF